This TCR beta chain was sequenced during a study of cytomegalovirus exposure and HLA in healthy donors. PCR was performed using 60 Vbeta and 13 Jbeta primers. The data were produced by immunoSEQ multiplex PCR, yet TCRdb's version contains in-frame clones alone and is incomplete. Here the sample spans 200,000 or so clones, about 78% being singletons. Regarding the study as a whole: Most TCR sequences showed up rarely, but some public TCRs showed up in many donors. Later analysis suggested links between common viral pathogens and several top significant clusters. In vitro data verified a few CMV-associated chains as specific for CMV antigens.

Concerning this clone: Antigen specificity is unknown.

V lost 8 bases, J lost 7 bases, and 16 bases stayed unmatched. Germline assignment: CDR1 LGHNA and CDR2 YNFKEQ. The CDR3 runs to 16 residues. Nominal health characterized the donors when sampled, though unrecorded immune exposures were likely. The sequence was collected from a male donor in good health and CMV-seronegative. Input material: PBMCs. This rearrangement joins TRBV4-2 to TRBJ2-3, with 9 bases lining up with TRBD1. The CDR3 DNA reads TGTGCCAGCCAGAGTCTCCCGGGACAGGGAATACATACGCAGTATTTT. Translation: CASQSLPGQGIHTQYF.